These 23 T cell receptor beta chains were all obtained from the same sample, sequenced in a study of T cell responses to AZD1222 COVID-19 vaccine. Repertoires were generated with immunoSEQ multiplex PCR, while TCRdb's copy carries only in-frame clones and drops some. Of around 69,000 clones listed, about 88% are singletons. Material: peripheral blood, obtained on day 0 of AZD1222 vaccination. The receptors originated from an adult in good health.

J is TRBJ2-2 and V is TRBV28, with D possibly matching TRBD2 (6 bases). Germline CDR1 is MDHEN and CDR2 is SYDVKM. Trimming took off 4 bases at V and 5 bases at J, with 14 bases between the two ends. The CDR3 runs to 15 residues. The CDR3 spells CASSSASEGTGELFF. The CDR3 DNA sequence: TGTGCCAGCAGTTCCGCTAGCGAGGGAACCGGGGAGCTGTTTTTT. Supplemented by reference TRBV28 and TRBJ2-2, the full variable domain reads DVKVTQSSRYLVKRTGEKVFLECVQDMDHENMFWYRQDPGLGLRLIYFSYDVKMKEKGDIPEGYSVSREKKERFSLILESASTNQTSMYLCASSSASEGTGELFFGEGSRLTVL.

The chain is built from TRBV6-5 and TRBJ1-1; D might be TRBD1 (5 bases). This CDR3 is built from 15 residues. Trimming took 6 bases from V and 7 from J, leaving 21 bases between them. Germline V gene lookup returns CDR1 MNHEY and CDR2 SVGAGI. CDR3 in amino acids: CASSRHGTGGIEAFF. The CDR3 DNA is TGTGCCAGCAGCCGCCATGGGACGGGAGGTATTGAAGCTTTCTTT.

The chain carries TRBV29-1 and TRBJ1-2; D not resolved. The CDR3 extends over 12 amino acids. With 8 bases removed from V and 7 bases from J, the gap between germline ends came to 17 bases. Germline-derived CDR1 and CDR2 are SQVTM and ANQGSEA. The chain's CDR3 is CSISMERSGYTF. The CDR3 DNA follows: TGCAGCATTTCGATGGAGAGAAGTGGCTACACCTTC.

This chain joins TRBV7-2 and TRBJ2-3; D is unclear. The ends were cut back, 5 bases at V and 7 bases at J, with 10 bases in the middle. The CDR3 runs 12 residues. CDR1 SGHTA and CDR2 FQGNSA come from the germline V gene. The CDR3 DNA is TGTGCCAGCAGCGGGTACGGCCATACGCAGTATTTT. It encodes CASSGYGHTQYF.

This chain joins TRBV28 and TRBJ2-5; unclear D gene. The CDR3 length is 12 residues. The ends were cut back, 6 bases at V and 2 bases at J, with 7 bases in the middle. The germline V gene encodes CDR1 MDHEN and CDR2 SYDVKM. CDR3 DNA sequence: TGTGCCAGCAGGGCTTCACAAGAGACCCAGTACTTC. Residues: CASRASQETQYF.

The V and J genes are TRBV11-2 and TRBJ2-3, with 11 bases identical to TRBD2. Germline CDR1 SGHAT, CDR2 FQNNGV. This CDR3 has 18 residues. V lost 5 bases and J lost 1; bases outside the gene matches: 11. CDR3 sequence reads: CASSPYGTSGTRTDTQYF. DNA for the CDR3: TGTGCCAGCAGCCCGTACGGGACTAGCGGAACTCGCACAGATACGCAGTATTTT.

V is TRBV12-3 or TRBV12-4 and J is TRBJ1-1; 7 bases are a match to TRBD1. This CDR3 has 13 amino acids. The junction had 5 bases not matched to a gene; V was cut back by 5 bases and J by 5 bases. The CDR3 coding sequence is TGTGCCAGCAGTCTTACAGGGGAGACTGAAGCTTTCTTT. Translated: CASSLTGETEAFF.

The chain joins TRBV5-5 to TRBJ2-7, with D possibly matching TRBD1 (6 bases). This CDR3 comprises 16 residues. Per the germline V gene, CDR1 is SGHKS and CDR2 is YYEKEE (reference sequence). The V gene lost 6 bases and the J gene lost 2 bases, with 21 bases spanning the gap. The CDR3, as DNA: TGTGCCAGCAAGACTTCGACAGGCCGCCCTACCTACGAGCAGTACTTC. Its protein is CASKTSTGRPTYEQYF. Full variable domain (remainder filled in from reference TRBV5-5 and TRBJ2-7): DAGVTQSPTHLIKTRGQQVTLRCSPISGHKSVSWYQQVLGQGPQFIFQYYEKEERGRGNFPDRFSARQFPNYSSELNVNALLLGDSALYLCASKTSTGRPTYEQYFGPGTRLTVT.

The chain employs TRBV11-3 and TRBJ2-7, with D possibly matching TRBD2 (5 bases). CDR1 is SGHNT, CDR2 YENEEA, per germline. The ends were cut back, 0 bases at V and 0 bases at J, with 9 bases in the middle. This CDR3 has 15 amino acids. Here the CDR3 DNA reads TGTGCCAGCAGCTTAGAAGCGGCAAGCTCCTACGAGCAGTACTTC. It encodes CASSLEAASSYEQYF.

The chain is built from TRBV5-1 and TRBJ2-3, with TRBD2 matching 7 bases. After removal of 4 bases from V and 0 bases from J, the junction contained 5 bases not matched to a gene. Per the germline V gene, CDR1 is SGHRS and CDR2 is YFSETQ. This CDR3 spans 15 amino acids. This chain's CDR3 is CASSPTSTSTDTQYF. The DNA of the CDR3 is TGCGCCAGCAGCCCGACTAGCACTAGCACAGATACGCAGTATTTT.

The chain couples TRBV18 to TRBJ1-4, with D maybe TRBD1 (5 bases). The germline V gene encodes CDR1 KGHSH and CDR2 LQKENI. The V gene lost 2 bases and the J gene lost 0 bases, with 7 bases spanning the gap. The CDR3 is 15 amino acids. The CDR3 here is CASSPEGTTNEKLFF. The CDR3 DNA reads TGTGCCAGCTCACCAGAGGGGACAACTAATGAAAAACTGTTTTTT.

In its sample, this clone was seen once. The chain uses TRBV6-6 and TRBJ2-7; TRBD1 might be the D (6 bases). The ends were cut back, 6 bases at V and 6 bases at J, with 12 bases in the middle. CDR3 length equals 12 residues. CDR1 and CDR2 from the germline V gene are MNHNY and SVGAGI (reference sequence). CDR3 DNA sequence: TGTGCCAGCAGCTCGGACAGTCCCGAGCAGTACTTC. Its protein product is CASSSDSPEQYF.

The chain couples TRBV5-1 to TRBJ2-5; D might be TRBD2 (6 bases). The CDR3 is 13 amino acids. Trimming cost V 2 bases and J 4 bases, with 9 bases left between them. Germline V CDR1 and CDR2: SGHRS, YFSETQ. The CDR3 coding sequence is TGCGCCAGCAGCTTTATGGGGGGAGAGACCCAGTACTTC. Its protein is CASSFMGGETQYF. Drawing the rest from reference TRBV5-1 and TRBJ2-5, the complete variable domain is KAGVTQTPRYLIKTRGQQVTLSCSPISGHRSVSWYQQTPGQGLQFLFEYFSETQRNKGNFPGRFSGRQFSNSRSEMNVSTLELGDSALYLCASSFMGGETQYFGPGTRLLVL.

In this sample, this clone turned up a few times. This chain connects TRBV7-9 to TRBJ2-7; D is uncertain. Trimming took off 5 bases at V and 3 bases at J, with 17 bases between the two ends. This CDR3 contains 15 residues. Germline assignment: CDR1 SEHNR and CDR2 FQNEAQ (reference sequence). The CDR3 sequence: CASSPSGGYSYEQYF. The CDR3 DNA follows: TGTGCCAGCAGCCCCTCGGGCGGATATAGCTACGAGCAGTACTTC.

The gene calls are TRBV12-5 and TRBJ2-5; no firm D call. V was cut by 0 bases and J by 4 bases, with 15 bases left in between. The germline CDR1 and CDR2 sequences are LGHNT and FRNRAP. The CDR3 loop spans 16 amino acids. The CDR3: CASGLVRISSSETQYF. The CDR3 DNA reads TGTGCTAGTGGTTTGGTAAGGATTAGCTCATCAGAGACCCAGTACTTC.

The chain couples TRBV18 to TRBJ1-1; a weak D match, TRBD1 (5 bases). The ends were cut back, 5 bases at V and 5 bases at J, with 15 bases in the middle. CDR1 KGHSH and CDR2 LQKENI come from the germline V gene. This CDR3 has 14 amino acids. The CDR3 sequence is CASSGDGPQTEAFF. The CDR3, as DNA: TGTGCCAGCTCAGGGGACGGACCTCAGACTGAAGCTTTCTTT.

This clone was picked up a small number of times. CDR3 DNA sequence: TGCGCCAGCAAAGACCTTGGGGGTGAAAAACTGTTTTTT. Translated: CASKDLGGEKLFF. V is TRBV5-1 and J is TRBJ1-4; D may be TRBD1 (5 bases). CDR3 length: 13 residues. The germline V and J ends were trimmed by 6 bases and 7 bases, with 13 bases remaining between them. The germline V gene has CDR1 SGHRS and CDR2 YFSETQ.

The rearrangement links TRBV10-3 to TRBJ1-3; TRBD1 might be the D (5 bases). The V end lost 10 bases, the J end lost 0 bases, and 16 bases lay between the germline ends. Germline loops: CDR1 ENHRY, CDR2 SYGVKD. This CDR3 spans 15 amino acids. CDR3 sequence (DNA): TGTGCCACCGAGTGGGGCCGGGGCTCTGGAAACACCATATATTTT. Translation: CATEWGRGSGNTIYF.

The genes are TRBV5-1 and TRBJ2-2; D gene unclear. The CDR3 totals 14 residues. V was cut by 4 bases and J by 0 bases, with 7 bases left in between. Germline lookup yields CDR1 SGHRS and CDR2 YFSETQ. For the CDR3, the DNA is TGCGCCAGCAGCCCGACCTCGAACACCGGGGAGCTGTTTTTT. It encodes CASSPTSNTGELFF.

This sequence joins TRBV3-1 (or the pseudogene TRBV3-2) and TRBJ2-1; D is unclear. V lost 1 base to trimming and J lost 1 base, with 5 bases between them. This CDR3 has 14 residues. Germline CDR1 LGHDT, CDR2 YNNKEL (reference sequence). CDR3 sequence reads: CASSQVGSYNEQFF. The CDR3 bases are TGTGCCAGCAGCCAAGTTGGTTCCTACAATGAGCAGTTCTTC.

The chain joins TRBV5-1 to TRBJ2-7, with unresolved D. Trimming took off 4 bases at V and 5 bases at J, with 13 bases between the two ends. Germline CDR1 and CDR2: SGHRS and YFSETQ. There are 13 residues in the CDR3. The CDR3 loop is CASSPQVVDEQYF. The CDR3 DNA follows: TGCGCCAGCAGCCCTCAGGTGGTAGACGAGCAGTACTTC.

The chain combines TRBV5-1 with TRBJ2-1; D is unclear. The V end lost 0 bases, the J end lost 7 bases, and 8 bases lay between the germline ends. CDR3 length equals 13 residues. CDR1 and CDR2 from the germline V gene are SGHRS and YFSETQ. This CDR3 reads CASSLGPGNEQFF. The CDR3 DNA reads TGCGCCAGCAGCTTGGGTCCCGGGAATGAGCAGTTCTTC.

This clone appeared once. CDR3 in DNA: TGTGCCAGCAGCTTAGTAGGGCAGGGAGGGGATGAGCAGTTCTTC. Its translation is CASSLVGQGGDEQFF. The chain uses TRBV7-2 and TRBJ2-1, with 7 bases fitting TRBD2. Germline V lookup: CDR1 SGHTA, CDR2 FQGNSA. V lost 1 base to trimming and J lost 8 bases; unmatched junction nucleotides: 8. This CDR3 contains 15 residues. Full variable domain (missing parts from reference TRBV7-2 and TRBJ2-1): GAGVSQSPSNKVTEKGKDVELRCDPISGHTALYWYRQSLGQGLEFLIYFQGNSAPDKSGLPSDRFSAERTGGSVSTLTIQRTQQEDSAVYLCASSLVGQGGDEQFFGPGTRLTVL.